The 27 T cell receptor beta chains in this list originate from one sample, sequenced in a study of T cells after posttransplantation cyclophosphamide. Generated by immunoSEQ multiplex PCR, the TCRdb table keeps only in-frame clones and is missing some. The sample carries roughly 21,000 clones, 95% to 99% recorded once. Sequenced material: naive CD8+ T cells sorted from PBMCs. The receptors shown here come from a man aged 35 to 55 in good health, CMV-negative, and a related stem cell transplant donor.

CDR3 sequence (DNA): TGTGCCAGCAAACCGGAAGGGACACCGTACAATGAGCAGTTCTTC. Protein: CASKPEGTPYNEQFF. V and J are TRBV7-9 and TRBJ2-1; D possibly corresponds to TRBD1 (6 bases). Germline CDR1 reads SEHNR; CDR2 reads FQNEAQ (reference sequence). This CDR3 has 15 residues. V gave up 7 bases and J gave up 4 bases, with 17 bases separating them.

The chain carries TRBV27 and TRBJ2-7; 10 bases agree with TRBD2. Germline-derived CDR1 and CDR2 are MNHEY and SMNVEV (reference sequence). The CDR3 runs to 15 residues. J gave up 6 bases and V 8 bases, and 13 bases lay outside the gene matches. The CDR3 DNA reads TGTGCCAGCCGATCACGGGGTAGCGGGAGGCTCGAGCAGTACTTC. Its translation: CASRSRGSGRLEQYF.

This clone occurred once. V and J are TRBV28 and TRBJ1-5; 9 nucleotides align to TRBD1. CDR3 length equals 16 residues. The junction had 1 base not matched to a gene; V was cut back by 1 base and J by 0 bases. Germline values: CDR1 MDHEN, CDR2 SYDVKM. The CDR3 spells CASSLSTGGSNQPQHF. The CDR3, as DNA: TGTGCCAGCAGTTTATCGACAGGGGGTAGCAATCAGCCCCAGCATTTT. The entire variable domain, with the rest obtained from reference TRBV28 and TRBJ1-5, is as follows: DVKVTQSSRYLVKRTGEKVFLECVQDMDHENMFWYRQDPGLGLRLIYFSYDVKMKEKGDIPEGYSVSREKKERFSLILESASTNQTSMYLCASSLSTGGSNQPQHFGDGTRLSIL.

The chain uses TRBV27 and TRBJ1-2; TRBD1 matches 7 bases. The CDR3 spans 15 residues. Germline V CDR1 and CDR2: MNHEY, SMNVEV (reference sequence). V lost 0 bases to trimming and J lost 7 bases; unmatched junction nucleotides: 8. This chain's CDR3 is CASSLSGQLRSGYTF. CDR3 bases: TGTGCCAGCAGTTTATCGGGACAGTTAAGATCTGGCTACACCTTC.

The chain combines TRBV5-1 with TRBJ2-3; 9 bases are a match to TRBD1. J lost 4 bases, V lost 4 bases, and 4 bases had no gene match. The CDR3 is made up of 14 amino acids. Per germline, CDR1 SGHRS and CDR2 YFSETQ. CDR3 region: CASSPGQGSDTQYF. The CDR3, as DNA: TGCGCCAGCAGCCCGGGACAGGGCTCAGATACGCAGTATTTT.

The chain couples TRBV7-3 to TRBJ2-5; maybe TRBD2 (6 bases). The germline CDR1 and CDR2 sequences are SGHTA and FQGTGA. The germline V and J ends were trimmed by 0 bases and 3 bases, with 20 bases remaining between them. The CDR3 has 18 amino acids. The DNA for the CDR3 is TGTGCCAGCAGCTTAACGGGGTTAGGGCTAGCGCGAAAAGAGACCCAGTACTTC. Residues: CASSLTGLGLARKETQYF.

This sequence joins TRBV6-5 and TRBJ1-2; D possibly corresponds to TRBD1 (6 bases). This CDR3 has 13 amino acids. Trimming shortened V by 6 bases and J by 4 bases, and 12 bases separated the two germline ends. Germline loops: CDR1 MNHEY, CDR2 SVGAGI. CDR3 in amino acids: CASSVDSSYGYTF. CDR3 DNA sequence: TGTGCCAGCAGCGTGGACAGTTCCTATGGCTACACCTTC.

This clone has just one count. The chain employs TRBV5-6 and TRBJ1-1; no reliable D call. The ends were cut back, 0 bases at V and 4 bases at J, with 10 bases in the middle. Germline V gene lookup returns CDR1 SGHDT and CDR2 YYEEEE. The CDR3 is 14 residues long. CDR3 region: CASSLGTGATEAFF. CDR3 sequence (DNA): TGTGCCAGCAGCTTGGGGACGGGAGCCACTGAAGCTTTCTTT.

This clone has only one observation. Other DNA sequences of this sample code for an identical CDR3. The chain uses TRBV5-4 and TRBJ2-1; D is perhaps TRBD2 (5 bases). This CDR3 is 12 amino acids long. Germline CDR1 is SGHNT and CDR2 is YYREEE (reference sequence). V was clipped by 1 base and J by 10 bases, with 9 bases between them. The CDR3 protein is CASSLSGNEQFF. For the CDR3, the DNA is TGTGCCAGCAGCTTGTCCGGGAACGAGCAGTTCTTC.

V and J are TRBV6-1 and TRBJ2-7; 8 bases map to TRBD1. J gave up 3 bases and V 9 bases, and 7 bases lay outside the gene matches. In germline, CDR1 is MNHNS, CDR2 SASEGT. The CDR3 runs 13 residues. The CDR3 protein is CASAGQGYYEQYF. The CDR3 coding sequence is TGTGCCAGTGCCGGACAGGGATACTACGAGCAGTACTTC.

The genes are TRBV27 and TRBJ1-2; D is possibly TRBD1 (5 bases). The CDR3 contains 14 residues. Trimming stripped 3 bases from V and 2 bases from J, with 10 bases between. Looked up from germline, CDR1 is MNHEY and CDR2 is SMNVEV (reference sequence). CDR3 in amino acids: CASSFDGGNYGYTF. The CDR3 DNA follows: TGTGCCAGCAGTTTTGACGGGGGGAACTATGGCTACACCTTC.

This clone was counted a single time. This chain uses TRBV11-3 with TRBJ2-3; 11 positions agree with TRBD2. V trimming: 4 bases; J trimming: 2 bases; junction bases outside the gene matches: 2. The CDR3 runs to 15 residues. Germline lookup yields CDR1 SGHNT and CDR2 YENEEA. In DNA form, the CDR3 reads TGTGCCAGCAGCTCGACTAGCGGGAACACAGATACGCAGTATTTT. Its protein is CASSSTSGNTDTQYF.

The chain uses TRBV19 and TRBJ2-1, with 10 bases that match TRBD2. Germline values: CDR1 LNHDA, CDR2 SQIVND (reference sequence). The CDR3 contains 17 residues. The trim removed 3 bases at V and 2 bases at J, leaving 7 bases unmatched. The CDR3 protein is CASSILAGATTYNEQFF. The CDR3, as DNA: TGTGCCAGTAGTATCCTAGCGGGAGCCACTACCTACAATGAGCAGTTCTTC.

This chain connects TRBV11-3 to TRBJ2-5; 7 bases line up with TRBD1. In germline, CDR1 is SGHNT, CDR2 YENEEA. With 3 bases clipped from V and 4 bases from J, the junction kept 11 bases outside the gene matches. This CDR3 spans 16 amino acids. CDR3 in amino acids: CASSFPRTGVRETQYF. CDR3 nucleotides: TGTGCCAGCAGCTTCCCGCGGACAGGAGTAAGAGAGACCCAGTACTTC.

The chain carries TRBV2 and TRBJ2-5; 9 nucleotides line up with TRBD2. The CDR3 loop spans 18 amino acids. CDR1 and CDR2 (germline): SNHLY, FYNNEI. The junction had 22 bases not matched to a gene; V was cut back by 9 bases and J by 5 bases. This chain's CDR3 is CASSDIAGVVLMGETQYF. The CDR3 DNA sequence: TGTGCCAGTTCCGATATAGCGGGAGTTGTTTTGATGGGGGAGACCCAGTACTTC.

The chain carries TRBV4-2 and TRBJ2-3; 9 bases agree with TRBD2. V gave up 1 base and J gave up 6 bases; unmatched junction bases: 8. The germline V gene has CDR1 LGHNA and CDR2 YNFKEQ. CDR3 size: 16 residues. CDR3 sequence reads: CASSQVGGRAMDTQYF. CDR3 sequence (DNA): TGTGCCAGCAGCCAAGTCGGCGGGAGGGCCATGGATACGCAGTATTTT.

This clone was picked up one time. CDR3 residues: CAISDTNPTDTQYF. In DNA form, the CDR3 reads TGTGCCATCAGTGATACTAATCCCACAGATACGCAGTATTTT. V usage is TRBV10-3 and J usage is TRBJ2-3; D gene uncertain. Trimming stripped 3 bases from V and 2 bases from J, with 9 bases between. The CDR3 consists of 14 residues. Germline CDR1 is ENHRY and CDR2 is SYGVKD.

The chain is built from TRBV10-1 and TRBJ2-5, with D possibly being TRBD2 (6 bases). The CDR3 runs 14 residues. V lost 3 bases to trimming and J lost 5 bases, with 13 bases between them. In germline, CDR1 is WNHNN, CDR2 SYGVQD (reference sequence). The chain's CDR3 is CASSEGTDPETQYF. The CDR3 region has the DNA TGCGCCAGCAGTGAAGGGACTGATCCTGAGACCCAGTACTTC.

The chain uses TRBV7-9 and TRBJ2-2; 11 positions agree with TRBD1. J lost 9 bases, V lost 4 bases, and 10 bases had no gene match. There are 16 residues in the CDR3. Looked up from germline, CDR1 is SEHNR and CDR2 is FQNEAQ (reference sequence). CDR3 nucleotide sequence: TGTGCCAGCAGCTGGACGGACAGGGGGCGCGGTAGGGAGCTGTTTTTT. Its protein product is CASSWTDRGRGRELFF.

The V and J genes are TRBV7-9 and TRBJ2-1, with D perhaps matching TRBD2 (6 bases). This CDR3 comprises 14 residues. Germline values: CDR1 SEHNR, CDR2 FQNEAQ (reference sequence). Trimming stripped 1 base from V and 7 bases from J, with 11 bases between. The DNA of the CDR3 is TGTGCCAGCAGCTTAGGCGAGGGGAGGAATGAGCAGTTCTTC. Translation gives CASSLGEGRNEQFF.

The rearrangement links TRBV28 to TRBJ2-3; TRBD2 agrees at 7 bases. Germline values: CDR1 MDHEN, CDR2 SYDVKM. V dropped 4 bases and J dropped 2; count of bases not matched to a gene: 15. This CDR3 is built from 18 residues. The CDR3 DNA follows: TGTGCCAGCAGTTCCGCGGGAGTCTCCCGCGAGCACACAGATACGCAGTATTTT. Amino acids: CASSSAGVSREHTDTQYF. Looking up the rest from reference TRBV28 and TRBJ2-3 gives the full variable domain: DVKVTQSSRYLVKRTGEKVFLECVQDMDHENMFWYRQDPGLGLRLIYFSYDVKMKEKGDIPEGYSVSREKKERFSLILESASTNQTSMYLCASSSAGVSREHTDTQYFGPGTRLTVL.

The V and J genes are TRBV5-6 and TRBJ2-1; D may be TRBD2 (6 bases). Trimming stripped 2 bases from V and 0 bases from J, with 9 bases between. CDR1 SGHDT and CDR2 YYEEEE come from the germline V gene. This CDR3 comprises 15 residues. This CDR3 reads CASSFGGSSYNEQFF. The DNA for the CDR3 is TGTGCCAGCAGCTTTGGGGGGAGCTCCTACAATGAGCAGTTCTTC.

The rearrangement joins TRBV4-1 to TRBJ1-5; D unclear. The CDR3 has 14 residues. CDR1 is MGHRA, CDR2 YSYEKL, per germline. Trimming took off 0 bases at V and 5 bases at J, with 8 bases between the two ends. CDR3 loop: CASSQETTDQPQHF. CDR3 DNA: TGCGCCAGCAGCCAAGAAACCACGGATCAGCCCCAGCATTTT.

J is TRBJ2-5 and V is TRBV6-6; weak D call: TRBD2 (6 bases). The CDR3 is made up of 15 amino acids. The germline CDR1 and CDR2 sequences are MNHNY and SVGAGI (reference sequence). The V end lost 5 bases, the J end lost 5 bases, and 18 bases lay between the germline ends. Here the CDR3 DNA reads TGTGCCAGCAGTCCGTCGGGGGTAGCTGGCGAGACCCAGTACTTC. Translation: CASSPSGVAGETQYF.

V and J are TRBV27 and TRBJ1-3; tentative D call: TRBD1 (5 bases). The CDR3 length is 14 residues. Trimming cost V 3 bases and J 4 bases, with 10 bases left between them. Germline CDR1 reads MNHEY; CDR2 reads SMNVEV (reference sequence). The CDR3: CASSFGGTGNTIYF. Here the CDR3 DNA reads TGTGCCAGCAGTTTTGGGGGGACCGGAAACACCATATATTTT.

The chain has TRBV19 and TRBJ2-1; the match to TRBD2 covers 8 bases. V shed 7 bases, J shed 6 bases, and the junction held 8 bases outside the gene matches. Germline CDR1 reads LNHDA; CDR2 reads SQIVND (reference sequence). The CDR3 extends over 14 amino acids. CDR3 sequence reads: CASTQGLAFNEQFF. CDR3 in DNA: TGTGCCAGTACCCAAGGACTAGCCTTCAATGAGCAGTTCTTC.

The chain uses TRBV14 and TRBJ2-3; D not resolved. The V gene's germline CDR1 is SGHDN and CDR2 FVKESK. CDR3 length: 14 amino acids. The ends were cut back, 1 base at V and 2 bases at J, with 7 bases in the middle. The CDR3 DNA follows: TGTGCCAGCAGCCAAGCCCCTTACACAGATACGCAGTATTTT. It is translated as CASSQAPYTDTQYF.